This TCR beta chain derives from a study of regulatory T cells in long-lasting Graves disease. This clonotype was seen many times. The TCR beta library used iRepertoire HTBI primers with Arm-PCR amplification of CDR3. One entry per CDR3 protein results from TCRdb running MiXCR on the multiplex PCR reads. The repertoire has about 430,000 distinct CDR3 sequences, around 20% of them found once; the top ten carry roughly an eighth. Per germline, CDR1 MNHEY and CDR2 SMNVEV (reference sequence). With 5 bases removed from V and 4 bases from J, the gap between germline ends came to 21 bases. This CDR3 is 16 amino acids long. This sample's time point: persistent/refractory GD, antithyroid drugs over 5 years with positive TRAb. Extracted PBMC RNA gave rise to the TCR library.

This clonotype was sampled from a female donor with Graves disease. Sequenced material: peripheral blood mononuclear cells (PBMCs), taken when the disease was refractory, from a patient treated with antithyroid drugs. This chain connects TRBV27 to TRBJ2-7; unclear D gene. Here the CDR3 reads CASSPRAADPQYEQYF. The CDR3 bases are TGTGCCAGCAGTCCCCGTGCGGCGGACCCCCAGTACGAGCAGTACTTC.